The 4 T cell receptor beta chains listed next were all sequenced from one sample in a study of blood T cell repertoires in COVID-19. Sequencing was performed with immunoSEQ multiplex PCR; in TCRdb, only in-frame clones are kept and a portion is missing. Among about 350,000 clones listed, about 89% were seen once. Input material: peripheral blood. The receptors originated from a woman aged 50 to 60 with COVID-19, enrolled during active disease.

The gene calls are TRBV7-9 and TRBJ2-3; perhaps TRBD2 as D (6 bases). Looked up from germline, CDR1 is SEHNR and CDR2 is FQNEAQ (reference sequence). The length of the CDR3 is 16 residues. Trimming removed 7 bases at V and 7 bases at J, with 24 bases between. In DNA form, the CDR3 reads TGTGCCAGCAACTCCGTCACCGGGAGAAACGCGTATACGCAGTATTTT. This gives the protein CASNSVTGRNAYTQYF.

The V and J genes are TRBV27 and TRBJ2-7, with D hard to call. V was cut by 2 bases and J by 2 bases, with 10 bases left in between. Germline loops: CDR1 MNHEY, CDR2 SMNVEV (reference sequence). The CDR3 covers 14 residues. The chain's CDR3 is CASSLLGFAYEQYF. The CDR3 nucleotides read TGTGCCAGCAGTTTACTGGGCTTTGCCTACGAGCAGTACTTC.

Here the CDR3 reads CAISESTVAEGLPQYF. CDR3 nucleotide sequence: TGTGCCATCAGTGAGTCCACGGTGGCAGAGGGACTCCCCCAGTACTTC. This chain connects TRBV10-3 to TRBJ2-5, with D possibly TRBD2 on 6 matching bases. The V end was cut by 0 bases, the J end by 9 bases, with 20 bases between. This CDR3 region has 16 residues. Germline CDR1 is ENHRY and CDR2 is SYGVKD.

V is TRBV14 and J is TRBJ2-1; the match to TRBD1 covers 7 bases. The CDR3 runs 15 residues. Germline V gene sequence: CDR1 SGHDN, CDR2 FVKESK. J gave up 3 bases and V 4 bases, and 6 bases lay outside the gene matches. DNA for the CDR3: TGTGCCAGCAGCCTTTGGTCAGGGGGCTACAATGAGCAGTTCTTC. Amino acid sequence: CASSLWSGGYNEQFF.